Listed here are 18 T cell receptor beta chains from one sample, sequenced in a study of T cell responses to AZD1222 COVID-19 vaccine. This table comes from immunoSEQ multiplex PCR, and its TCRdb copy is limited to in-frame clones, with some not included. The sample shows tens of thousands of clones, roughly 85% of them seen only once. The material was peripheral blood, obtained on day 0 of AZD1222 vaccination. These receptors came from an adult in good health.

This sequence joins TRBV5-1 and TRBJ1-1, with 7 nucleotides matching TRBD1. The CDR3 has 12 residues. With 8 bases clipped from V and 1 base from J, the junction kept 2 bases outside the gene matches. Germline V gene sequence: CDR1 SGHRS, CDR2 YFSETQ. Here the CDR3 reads CASRQGNTEAFF. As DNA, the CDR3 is TGCGCCAGTCGACAGGGGAACACTGAAGCTTTCTTT.

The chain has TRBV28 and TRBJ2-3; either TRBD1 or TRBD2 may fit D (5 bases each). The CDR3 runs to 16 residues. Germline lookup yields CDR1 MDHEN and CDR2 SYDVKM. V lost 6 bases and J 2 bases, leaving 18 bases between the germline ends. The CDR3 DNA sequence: TGTGCCAGCAGAACCCCCGGGACCGATTACACAGATACGCAGTATTTT. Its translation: CASRTPGTDYTDTQYF.

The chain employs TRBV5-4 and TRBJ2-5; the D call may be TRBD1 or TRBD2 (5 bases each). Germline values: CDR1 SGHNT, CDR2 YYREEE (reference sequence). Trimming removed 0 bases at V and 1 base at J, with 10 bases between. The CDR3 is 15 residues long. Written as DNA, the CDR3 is TGTGCCAGCAGCTTGGTGGGACCCGTCCAAGAGACCCAGTACTTC. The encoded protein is CASSLVGPVQETQYF.

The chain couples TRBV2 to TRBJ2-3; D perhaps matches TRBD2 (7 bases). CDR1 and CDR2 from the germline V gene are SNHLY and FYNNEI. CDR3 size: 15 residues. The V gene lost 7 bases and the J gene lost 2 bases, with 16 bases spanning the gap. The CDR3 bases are TGTGCCAGCATCTGGGGGGGCCCTCCCACAGATACGCAGTATTTT. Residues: CASIWGGPPTDTQYF. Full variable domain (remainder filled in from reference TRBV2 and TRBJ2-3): EPEVTQTPSHQVTQMGQEVILRCVPISNHLYFYWYRQILGQKVEFLVSFYNNEISEKSEIFDDQFSVERPDGSNFTLKIRSTKLEDSAMYFCASIWGGPPTDTQYFGPGTRLTVL.

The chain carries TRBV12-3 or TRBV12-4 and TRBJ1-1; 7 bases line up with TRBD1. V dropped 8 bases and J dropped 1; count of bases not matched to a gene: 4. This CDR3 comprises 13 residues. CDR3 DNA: TGTGCCAGCGGGGGACAGCCGAACACTGAAGCTTTCTTT. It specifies CASGGQPNTEAFF.

The CDR3 spells CASSAGDSTDTQYF. The CDR3 DNA follows: TGTGCCAGCAGTGCAGGGGATAGCACAGATACGCAGTATTTT. The J gene is TRBJ2-3, the V gene TRBV28; maybe TRBD1 (6 bases). The CDR3 sequence is 14 residues long. CDR1 is MDHEN, CDR2 SYDVKM, per germline. Deletions cut 5 bases from V and 0 bases from J, with 9 bases between.

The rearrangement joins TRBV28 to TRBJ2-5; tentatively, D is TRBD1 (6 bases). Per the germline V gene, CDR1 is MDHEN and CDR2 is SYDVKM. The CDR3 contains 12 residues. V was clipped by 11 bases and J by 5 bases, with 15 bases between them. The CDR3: CAVEGGSETQYF. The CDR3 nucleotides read TGTGCCGTCGAAGGGGGTTCGGAGACCCAGTACTTC.

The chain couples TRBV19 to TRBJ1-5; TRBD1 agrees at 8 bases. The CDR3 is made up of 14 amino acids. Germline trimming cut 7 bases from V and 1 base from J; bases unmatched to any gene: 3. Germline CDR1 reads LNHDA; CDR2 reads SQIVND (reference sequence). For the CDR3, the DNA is TGTGCCAGTACCGGACAGGGCAGCAATCAGCCCCAGCATTTT. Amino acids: CASTGQGSNQPQHF.

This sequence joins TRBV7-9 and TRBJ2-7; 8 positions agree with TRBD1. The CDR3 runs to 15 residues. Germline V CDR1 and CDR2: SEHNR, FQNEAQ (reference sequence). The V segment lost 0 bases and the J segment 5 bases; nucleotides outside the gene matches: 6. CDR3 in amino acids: CASSLADGQGHEQYF. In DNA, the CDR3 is TGTGCCAGCAGCTTAGCGGATGGACAGGGACACGAGCAGTACTTC.

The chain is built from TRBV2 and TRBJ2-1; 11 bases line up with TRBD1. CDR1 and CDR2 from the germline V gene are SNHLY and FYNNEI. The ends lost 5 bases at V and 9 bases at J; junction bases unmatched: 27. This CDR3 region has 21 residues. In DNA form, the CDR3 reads TGTGCCAGCAGTCGGACAGGGGGCTTGATACCATTTGTGTCTCCCTCCGGTGAGCAGTTCTTC. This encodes CASSRTGGLIPFVSPSGEQFF.

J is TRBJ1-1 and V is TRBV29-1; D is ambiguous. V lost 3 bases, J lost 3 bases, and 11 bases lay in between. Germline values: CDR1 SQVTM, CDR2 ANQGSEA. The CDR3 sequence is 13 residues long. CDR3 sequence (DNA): TGCAGCGTTGAGCCCCAGAGATACACTGAAGCTTTCTTT. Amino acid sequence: CSVEPQRYTEAFF.

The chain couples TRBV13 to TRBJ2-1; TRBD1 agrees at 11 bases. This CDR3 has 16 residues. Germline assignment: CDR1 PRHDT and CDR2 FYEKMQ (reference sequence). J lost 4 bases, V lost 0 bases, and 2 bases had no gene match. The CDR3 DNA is TGTGCCAGCAGCTTAGGCGGGACAGGGGGATACAATGAGCAGTTCTTC. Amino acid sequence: CASSLGGTGGYNEQFF. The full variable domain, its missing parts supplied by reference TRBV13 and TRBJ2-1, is AAGVIQSPRHLIKEKRETATLKCYPIPRHDTVYWYQQGPGQDPQFLISFYEKMQSDKGSIPDRFSAQQFSDYHSELNMSSLELGDSALYFCASSLGGTGGYNEQFFGPGTRLTVL.

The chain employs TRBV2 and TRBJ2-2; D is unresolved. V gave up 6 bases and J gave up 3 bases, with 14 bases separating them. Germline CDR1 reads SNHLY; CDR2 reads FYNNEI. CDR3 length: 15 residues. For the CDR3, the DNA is TGTGCCAGCAGAAGTTTAGGGCGCGACACCGGGGAGCTGTTTTTT. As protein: CASRSLGRDTGELFF.

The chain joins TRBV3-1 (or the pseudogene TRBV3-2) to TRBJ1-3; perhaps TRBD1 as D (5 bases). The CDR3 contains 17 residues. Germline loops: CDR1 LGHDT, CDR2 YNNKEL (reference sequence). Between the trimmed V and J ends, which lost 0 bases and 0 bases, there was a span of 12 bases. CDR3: CASSQEGRWISGNTIYF. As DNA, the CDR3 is TGTGCCAGCAGCCAAGAGGGACGGTGGATCTCTGGAAACACCATATATTTT.

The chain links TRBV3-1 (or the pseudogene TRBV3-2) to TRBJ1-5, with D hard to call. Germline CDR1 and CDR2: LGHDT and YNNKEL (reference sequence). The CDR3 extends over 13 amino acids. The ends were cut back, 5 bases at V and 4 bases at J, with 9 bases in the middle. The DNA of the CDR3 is TGTGCCAGCAGCTTAGACTGGAATCAGCCCCAGCATTTT. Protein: CASSLDWNQPQHF.

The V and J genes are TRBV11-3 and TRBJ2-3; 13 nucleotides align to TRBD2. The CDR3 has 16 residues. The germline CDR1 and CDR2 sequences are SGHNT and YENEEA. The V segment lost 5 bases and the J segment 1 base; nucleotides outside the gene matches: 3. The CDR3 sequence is CASSLGLAGGTDTQYF. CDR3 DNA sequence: TGTGCCAGCAGCCTCGGACTAGCGGGGGGCACAGATACGCAGTATTTT.

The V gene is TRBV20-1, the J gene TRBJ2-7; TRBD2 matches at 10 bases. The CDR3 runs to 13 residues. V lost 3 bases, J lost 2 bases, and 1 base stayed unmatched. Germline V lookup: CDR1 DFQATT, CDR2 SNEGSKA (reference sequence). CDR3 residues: CSASSGGPYEQYF. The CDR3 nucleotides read TGCAGTGCTAGTAGCGGGGGGCCCTACGAGCAGTACTTC.

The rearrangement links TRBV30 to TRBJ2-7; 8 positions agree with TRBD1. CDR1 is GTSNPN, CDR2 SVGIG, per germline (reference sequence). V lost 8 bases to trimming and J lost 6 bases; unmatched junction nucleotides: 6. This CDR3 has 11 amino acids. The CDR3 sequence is CAGTTGGEQYF. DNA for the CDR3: TGTGCCGGAACTACAGGGGGCGAGCAGTACTTC.